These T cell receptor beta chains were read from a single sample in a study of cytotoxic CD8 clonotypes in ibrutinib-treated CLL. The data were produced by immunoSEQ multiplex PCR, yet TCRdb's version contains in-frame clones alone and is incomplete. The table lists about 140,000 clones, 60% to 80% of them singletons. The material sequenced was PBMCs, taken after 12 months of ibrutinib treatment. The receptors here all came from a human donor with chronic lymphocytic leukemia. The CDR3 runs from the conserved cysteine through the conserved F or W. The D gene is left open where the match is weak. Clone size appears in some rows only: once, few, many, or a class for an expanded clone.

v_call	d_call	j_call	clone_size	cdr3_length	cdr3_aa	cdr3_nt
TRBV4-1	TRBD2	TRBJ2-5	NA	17	CASSQDGTSGVGETQYF	TGCGCCAGCAGCCAAGATGGGACTAGCGGGGTGGGAGAGACCCAGTACTTC
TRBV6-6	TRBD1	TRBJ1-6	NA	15	CASSKLGGGNSPLHF	TGTGCCAGCAGTAAATTAGGGGGCGGGAATTCACCCCTCCACTTT
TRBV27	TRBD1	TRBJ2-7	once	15	CASSLSKGQGYEQYF	TGTGCCAGCAGTTTATCGAAAGGACAGGGATATGAGCAGTACTTC
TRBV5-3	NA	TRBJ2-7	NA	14	CARSPPRTPYEQYF	TGTGCCAGAAGCCCCCCCCGGACCCCCTACGAGCAGTACTTC
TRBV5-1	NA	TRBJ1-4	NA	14	CASSTAAFNEKLFF	TGCGCCAGCAGCACCGCAGCCTTTAATGAAAAACTGTTTTTT
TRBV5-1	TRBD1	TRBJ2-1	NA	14	CASSSGTGMNEQFF	TGCGCCAGCAGTTCCGGGACAGGGATGAATGAGCAGTTCTTC
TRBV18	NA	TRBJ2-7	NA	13	CASSSGANYEQYF	TGTGCCAGCTCATCAGGGGCAAACTACGAGCAGTACTTC
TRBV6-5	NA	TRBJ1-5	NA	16	CASSYRPDWGNQPQHF	TGTGCCAGCAGCTACAGACCTGACTGGGGCAATCAGCCCCAGCATTTT
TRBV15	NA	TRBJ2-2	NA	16	CATSRRGAPNTGELFF	TGTGCCACCAGCAGACGGGGGGCCCCTAACACCGGGGAGCTGTTTTTT
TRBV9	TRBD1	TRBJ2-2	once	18	CASSVVTPGGANTGELFF	TGTGCCAGCAGCGTAGTGACCCCAGGGGGAGCGAACACCGGGGAGCTGTTTTTT
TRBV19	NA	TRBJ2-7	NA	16	CASSSPGTADSYEQYF	TGTGCCAGTAGTTCCCCCGGGACGGCAGACTCCTACGAGCAGTACTTC
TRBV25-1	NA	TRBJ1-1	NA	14	CASSDWGGNTEAFF	TGTGCCAGCAGTGATTGGGGGGGGAACACTGAAGCTTTCTTT
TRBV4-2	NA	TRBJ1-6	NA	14	CASSLGQLNSPLHF	TGTGCCAGCAGCTTAGGACAGCTTAATTCACCCCTCCACTTT
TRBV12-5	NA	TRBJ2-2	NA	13	CASGLDGAGELFF	TGTGCTAGTGGTTTGGATGGGGCCGGGGAGCTGTTTTTT
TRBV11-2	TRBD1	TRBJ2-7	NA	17	CASSLDLSGTGGYEQYF	TGTGCCAGCAGCTTAGATCTTTCCGGGACAGGGGGGTACGAGCAGTACTTC
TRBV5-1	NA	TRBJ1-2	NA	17	CASSLDMWGSRSYGYTF	TGCGCCAGCAGCTTGGATATGTGGGGATCTCGCTCCTATGGCTACACCTTC
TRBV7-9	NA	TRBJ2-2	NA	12	CASSLNGGELFF	TGTGCCAGCAGCCTAAATGGCGGGGAGCTGTTTTTT
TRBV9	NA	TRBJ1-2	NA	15	CASSITPEGIYGYTF	TGTGCCAGCAGCATTACCCCTGAAGGGATCTATGGCTACACCTTC
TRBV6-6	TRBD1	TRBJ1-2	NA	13	CASTRDRGPDLTF	TGTGCCAGCACCCGGGACAGGGGGCCCGATTTAACCTTC
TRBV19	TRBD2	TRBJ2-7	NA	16	CASSNVGTAGGGEQYF	TGTGCCAGTAGTAATGTGGGGACGGCGGGAGGGGGAGAGCAGTACTTC
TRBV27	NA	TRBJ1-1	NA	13	CASSLRESTEAFF	TGTGCCAGCAGTTTACGGGAGAGCACTGAAGCTTTCTTT
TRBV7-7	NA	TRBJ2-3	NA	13	CASSVQGTDTQYF	TGTGCCAGCAGCGTACAGGGAACAGATACGCAGTATTTT
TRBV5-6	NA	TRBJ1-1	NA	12	CASSLMVSEAFF	TGTGCCAGCAGCTTGATGGTATCTGAAGCTTTCTTT
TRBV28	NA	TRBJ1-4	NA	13	CASSRGASEKLFF	TGTGCCAGCAGTCGGGGGGCGAGTGAAAAACTGTTTTTT
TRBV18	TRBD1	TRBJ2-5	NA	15	CASSPSGGSFKTQYF	TGTGCCAGCTCACCGTCAGGGGGCAGTTTTAAGACCCAGTACTTC
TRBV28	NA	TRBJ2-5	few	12	CASRGRVETQYF	TGTGCCAGCCGGGGCCGGGTGGAGACCCAGTACTTC
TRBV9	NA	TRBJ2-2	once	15	CASSVGGLGTGELFF	TGTGCCAGCAGCGTAGGGGGGTTGGGCACCGGGGAGCTGTTTTTT
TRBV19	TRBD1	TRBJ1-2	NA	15	CASSITGQLNYGYTF	TGTGCCAGTAGCATAACGGGACAGCTTAACTATGGCTACACCTTC
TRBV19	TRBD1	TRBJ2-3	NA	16	CASSETGTGITDTQYF	TGTGCCAGTAGTGAAACCGGGACAGGGATAACAGATACGCAGTATTTT
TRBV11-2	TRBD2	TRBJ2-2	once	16	CASSLRLAGVTGELFF	TGTGCCAGCAGCTTACGTTTAGCGGGGGTTACCGGGGAGCTGTTTTTT
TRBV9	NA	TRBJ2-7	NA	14	CASSAFGGAYEQYF	TGTGCCAGCAGCGCATTCGGGGGCGCGTACGAGCAGTACTTC
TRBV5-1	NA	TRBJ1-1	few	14	CASSTEQMNTEAFF	TGCGCCAGCAGCACAGAACAGATGAACACTGAAGCTTTCTTT
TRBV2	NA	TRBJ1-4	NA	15	CASSVEAATNEKLFF	TGTGCCAGCAGTGTAGAGGCAGCAACTAATGAAAAACTGTTTTTT
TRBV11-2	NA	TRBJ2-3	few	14	CASSLVTGSDTQYF	TGTGCCAGCAGCTTGGTGACGGGTTCAGATACGCAGTATTTT
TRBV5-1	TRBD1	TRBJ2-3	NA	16	CASSVATGAGTDTQYF	TGCGCCAGCAGCGTAGCGACAGGGGCCGGCACAGATACGCAGTATTTT
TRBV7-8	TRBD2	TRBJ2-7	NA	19	CASSPITGGLAGGSDEQYF	TGTGCCAGCAGCCCTATCACGGGCGGACTAGCGGGAGGTTCAGACGAGCAGTACTTC
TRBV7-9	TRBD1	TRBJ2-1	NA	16	CASSPQQTGGYNEQFF	TGTGCCAGCAGCCCACAACAAACAGGGGGCTACAATGAGCAGTTCTTC
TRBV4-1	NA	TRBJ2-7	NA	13	CASSHEDLRGQYF	TGCGCCAGCAGCCATGAGGACCTACGAGGGCAGTACTTC
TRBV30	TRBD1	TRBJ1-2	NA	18	CAWSVRVSARGPNYGYTF	TGTGCCTGGAGTGTACGGGTGTCAGCCAGGGGGCCTAACTATGGCTACACCTTC
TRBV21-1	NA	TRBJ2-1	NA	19	CATVPGLAGGQSSYNEQFF	TGTGCCACCGTACCGGGACTAGCGGGGGGACAAAGCTCCTACAATGAGCAGTTCTTC
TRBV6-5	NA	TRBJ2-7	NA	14	CASSQDFRGYEQYF	TGTGCCAGCAGTCAAGACTTCAGGGGCTACGAGCAGTACTTC
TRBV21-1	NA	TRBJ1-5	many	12	CASGGGGQPQHF	TGTGCCAGCGGAGGGGGCGGCCAGCCCCAGCATTTT